This T cell receptor (beta chain) appears in the sequencing data of a study of monozygotic twins with inflammatory bowel disease. The CDR3 covers 15 residues. Germline V gives CDR1 GTSNPN, CDR2 SVGIG (reference sequence). Addition of UMIs with a 6-nucleotide sample barcode was achieved by template switching. TCRalpha and TCRbeta cDNA underwent two nested PCRs of around 15 and 9 cycles. TCRdb derives one entry per CDR3 protein from the 5' RACE reads, leaving out DNA. This listing includes 350,000 to 500,000 distinct CDR3 sequences. Per donor there was one draw, yielding a blood sample of around 2.5 ml.

The sequencing sample was made of blood. V usage is TRBV30 and J usage is TRBJ2-5; TCRdb names TRBD2, which stays unverified in the absence of DNA. This clonotype was obtained from a human donor with ulcerative colitis or Crohn's disease, or a healthy co-twin of an affected twin (not recorded which). The CDR3 protein is CAWSAGGPMLETQYF.